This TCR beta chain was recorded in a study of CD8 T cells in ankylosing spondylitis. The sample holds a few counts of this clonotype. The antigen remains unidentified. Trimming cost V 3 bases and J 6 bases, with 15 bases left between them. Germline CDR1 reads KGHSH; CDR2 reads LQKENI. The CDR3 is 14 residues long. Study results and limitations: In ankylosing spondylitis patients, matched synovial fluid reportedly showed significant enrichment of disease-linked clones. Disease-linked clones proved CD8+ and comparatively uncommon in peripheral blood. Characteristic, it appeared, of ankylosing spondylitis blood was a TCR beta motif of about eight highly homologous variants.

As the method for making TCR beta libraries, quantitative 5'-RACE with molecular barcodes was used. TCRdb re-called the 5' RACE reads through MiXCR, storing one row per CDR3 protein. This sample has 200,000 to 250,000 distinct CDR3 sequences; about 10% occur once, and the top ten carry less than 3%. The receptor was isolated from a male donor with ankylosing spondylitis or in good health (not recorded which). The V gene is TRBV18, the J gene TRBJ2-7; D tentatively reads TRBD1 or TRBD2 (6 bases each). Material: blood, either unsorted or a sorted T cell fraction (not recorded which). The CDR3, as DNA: TGTGCCAGCTCACCGCGACATGAGGGGGGCGAGCAGTACTTC. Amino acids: CASSPRHEGGEQYF.